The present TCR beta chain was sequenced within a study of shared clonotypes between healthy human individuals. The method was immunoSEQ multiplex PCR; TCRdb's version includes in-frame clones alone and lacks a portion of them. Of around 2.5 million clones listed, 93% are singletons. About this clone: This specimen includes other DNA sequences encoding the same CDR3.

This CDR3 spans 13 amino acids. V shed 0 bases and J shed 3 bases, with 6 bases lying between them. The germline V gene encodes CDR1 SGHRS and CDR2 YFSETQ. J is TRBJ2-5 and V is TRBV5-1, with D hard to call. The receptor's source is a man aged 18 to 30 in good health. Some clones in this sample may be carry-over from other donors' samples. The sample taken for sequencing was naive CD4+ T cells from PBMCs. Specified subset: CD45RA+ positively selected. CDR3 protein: CASSLATEETQYF. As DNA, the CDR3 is TGCGCCAGCAGCTTGGCCACAGAAGAGACCCAGTACTTC. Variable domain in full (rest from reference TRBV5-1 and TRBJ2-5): KAGVTQTPRYLIKTRGQQVTLSCSPISGHRSVSWYQQTPGQGLQFLFEYFSETQRNKGNFPGRFSGRQFSNSRSEMNVSTLELGDSALYLCASSLATEETQYFGPGTRLLVL.